Sequencing of this T cell receptor beta chain was carried out in a study of cytomegalovirus exposure and HLA in healthy donors. PCR employed 60 Vbeta and 13 Jbeta primers. Measured with immunoSEQ multiplex PCR; TCRdb has only the in-frame clones, and not every one. This sample yields approximately 210,000 clones, of which over 75% are seen a single time; 1.5% to 2% belongs to the top ten. This clone has more than one count but fewer than ten. CDR3 size: 14 residues. Unmatched junction bases numbered 3, after V lost 1 base and J lost 3 bases. Germline loops: CDR1 SGHVS, CDR2 FNYEAQ. This clonotype was obtained from a man aged 18 to 29 in good health and CMV-seronegative. The specimen was PBMCs. The chain joins TRBV7-6 to TRBJ2-7; 7 bases line up with TRBD1. The CDR3 is CASSLGSGGYEQYF. The DNA for the CDR3 is TGTGCCAGCAGCTTAGGGTCAGGGGGCTACGAGCAGTACTTC.